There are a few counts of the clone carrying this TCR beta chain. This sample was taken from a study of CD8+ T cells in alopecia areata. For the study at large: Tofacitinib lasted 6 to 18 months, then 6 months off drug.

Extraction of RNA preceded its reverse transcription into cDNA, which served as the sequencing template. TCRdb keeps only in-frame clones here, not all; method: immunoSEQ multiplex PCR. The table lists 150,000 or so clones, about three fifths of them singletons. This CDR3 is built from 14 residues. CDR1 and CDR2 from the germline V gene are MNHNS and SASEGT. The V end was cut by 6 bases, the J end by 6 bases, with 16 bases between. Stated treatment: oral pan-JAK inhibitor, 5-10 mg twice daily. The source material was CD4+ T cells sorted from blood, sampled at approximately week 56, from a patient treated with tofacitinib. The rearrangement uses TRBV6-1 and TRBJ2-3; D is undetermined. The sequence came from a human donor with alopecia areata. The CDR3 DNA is TGTGCCAGCAGGATGGACGGGCTCACGGATACGCAGTATTTT. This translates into CASRMDGLTDTQYF.